These 12 T cell receptor beta chains originate from one sample sequenced in a study of blood T cell repertoires in COVID-19. The protocol was immunoSEQ multiplex PCR, while the TCRdb copy is restricted to in-frame clones and leaves out a portion. The sample holds tens of thousands of clones, around 85% seen once. The sequenced sample was peripheral blood. The source of these receptors is a human donor in a cohort sampled during active COVID-19.

This clone was seen a single time. This rearrangement joins TRBV7-2 to TRBJ2-1, with D possibly being TRBD2 (5 bases). Trimming took 2 bases from V and 3 from J, leaving 11 bases between them. The CDR3 loop spans 15 amino acids. Per the germline V gene, CDR1 is SGHTA and CDR2 is FQGNSA. The CDR3 DNA sequence: TGTGCCAGCAGCTTAACCCGGGATGACTACAATGAGCAGTTCTTC. This translates into CASSLTRDDYNEQFF.

The chain combines TRBV5-5 with TRBJ1-2, with 9 bases lining up with TRBD1. Trimming took 0 bases from V and 8 from J; bases not matched to a gene: 2. The CDR3 totals 13 residues. The germline gives CDR1 SGHKS, CDR2 YYEKEE (reference sequence). CDR3 sequence (DNA): TGTGCCAGCAGCTTGGGACAGGGGGAAGGCTACACCTTC. This gives the protein CASSLGQGEGYTF.

V and J are TRBV27 and TRBJ2-3; 9 positions match TRBD2. J lost 8 bases, V lost 5 bases, and 14 bases had no gene match. Looked up from germline, CDR1 is MNHEY and CDR2 is SMNVEV (reference sequence). This CDR3 contains 16 residues. CDR3 bases: TGTGCCAGCAGTACCAACGGGGGCGGGGGGGCCTCTACGCAGTATTTT. Translation: CASSTNGGGGASTQYF.

This chain joins TRBV18 and TRBJ1-2, with D tentatively TRBD1 (6 bases). CDR1 and CDR2 (germline): KGHSH, LQKENI. CDR3 size: 14 residues. Trimming stripped 6 bases from V and 0 bases from J, with 11 bases between. CDR3 DNA sequence: TGTGCCAGCTCGGGACAAGAAGCTAACTATGGCTACACCTTC. Residues: CASSGQEANYGYTF. Full variable domain (outside the CDR3, taken from reference TRBV18 and TRBJ1-2): NAGVMQNPRHLVRRRGQEARLRCSPMKGHSHVYWYRQLPEEGLKFMVYLQKENIIDESGMPKERFSAEFPKEGPSILRIQQVVRGDSAAYFCASSGQEANYGYTFGSGTRLTVV.

CDR3 sequence: CASSGIAGAPNEQFF. In DNA, the CDR3 is TGCGCCAGCAGCGGAATAGCGGGGGCCCCCAATGAGCAGTTCTTC. This chain connects TRBV5-1 to TRBJ2-1; 9 bases line up with TRBD2. V lost 4 bases and J lost 6; bases outside the gene matches: 8. The CDR3 length is 15 residues. Looked up from germline, CDR1 is SGHRS and CDR2 is YFSETQ. The full variable domain, its missing parts supplied by reference TRBV5-1 and TRBJ2-1, is KAGVTQTPRYLIKTRGQQVTLSCSPISGHRSVSWYQQTPGQGLQFLFEYFSETQRNKGNFPGRFSGRQFSNSRSEMNVSTLELGDSALYLCASSGIAGAPNEQFFGPGTRLTVL.

The gene calls are TRBV5-5 and TRBJ1-1; possible D gene TRBD1, 5 bases. The germline V and J ends were trimmed by 1 base and 2 bases, with 6 bases remaining between them. This CDR3 is 13 amino acids long. The V gene's germline CDR1 is SGHKS and CDR2 YYEKEE (reference sequence). CDR3 coding DNA: TGTGCCAGCAGCTTGACAGGAAACACTGAAGCTTTCTTT. It specifies CASSLTGNTEAFF.

The chain is built from TRBV6-5 and TRBJ1-2; a possible D gene is TRBD1 (5 bases). Germline lookup yields CDR1 MNHEY and CDR2 SVGAGI. The V gene lost 0 bases and the J gene lost 2 bases, with 13 bases spanning the gap. There are 16 residues in the CDR3. CDR3 protein: CASSYSTRGQNYGYTF. As DNA, the CDR3 is TGTGCCAGCAGTTACTCGACTAGGGGTCAGAACTATGGCTACACCTTC.

The chain recombines TRBV7-6 with TRBJ1-1; tentatively, D is TRBD1 (5 bases). The CDR3 has 15 amino acids. In germline, CDR1 is SGHVS, CDR2 FNYEAQ. V was pared by 5 bases and J by 3 bases, with 16 bases between. The CDR3 DNA reads TGTGCCAGCAGCCCTGGGGGAGGGGCACACACTGAAGCTTTCTTT. This gives the protein CASSPGGGAHTEAFF.

The rearrangement uses TRBV6-5 and TRBJ2-7; D remains ambiguous. The CDR3 consists of 14 residues. Germline CDR1 is MNHEY and CDR2 is SVGAGI. Trimming shortened V by 6 bases and J by 0 bases, and 12 bases separated the two germline ends. CDR3 bases: TGTGCCAGCAGACTGGCAGGTTACTCCTACGAGCAGTACTTC. It translates to CASRLAGYSYEQYF.

This clone was observed once. The rearrangement joins TRBV29-1 to TRBJ2-7; TRBD2 is a possible D gene (6 bases). This CDR3 contains 13 residues. In germline, CDR1 is SQVTM, CDR2 ANQGSEA. V was pared by 6 bases and J by 4 bases, with 16 bases between. CDR3 nucleotide sequence: TGCAGCGTCCTCGGGACTGGGGGATACGAGCAGTACTTC. It codes for CSVLGTGGYEQYF.

This chain connects TRBV20-1 to TRBJ1-2; a possible D gene is TRBD1 (5 bases). The germline V gene has CDR1 DFQATT and CDR2 SNEGSKA (reference sequence). The length of the CDR3 is 11 residues. The CDR3 DNA follows: TGCACTGCCCCGGGGGATGGCGGCTACACCTTC. Encoded protein: CTAPGDGGYTF.

The rearrangement uses TRBV7-9 and TRBJ2-3; D possibly corresponds to TRBD2 (6 bases). Germline assignment: CDR1 SEHNR and CDR2 FQNEAQ (reference sequence). The V and J ends lost 5 bases and 3 bases respectively, with 30 bases between them. This CDR3 contains 20 residues. The CDR3 is CASSTLLGKAKEGPTDTQYF. CDR3 bases: TGTGCCAGCAGCACACTACTCGGAAAAGCGAAGGAGGGCCCTACAGATACGCAGTATTTT.